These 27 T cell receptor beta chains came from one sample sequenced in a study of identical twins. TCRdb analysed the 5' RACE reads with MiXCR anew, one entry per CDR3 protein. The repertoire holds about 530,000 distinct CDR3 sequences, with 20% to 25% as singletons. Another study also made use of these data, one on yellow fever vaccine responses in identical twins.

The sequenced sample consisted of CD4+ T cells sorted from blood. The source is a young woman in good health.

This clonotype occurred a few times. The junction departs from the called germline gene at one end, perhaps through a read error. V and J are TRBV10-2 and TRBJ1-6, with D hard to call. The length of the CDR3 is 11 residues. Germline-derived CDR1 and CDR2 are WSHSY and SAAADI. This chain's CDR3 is CASSEDGPRYF. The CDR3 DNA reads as TGCGCCAGCAGTGAGGACGGGCCTAGGTACTTT.

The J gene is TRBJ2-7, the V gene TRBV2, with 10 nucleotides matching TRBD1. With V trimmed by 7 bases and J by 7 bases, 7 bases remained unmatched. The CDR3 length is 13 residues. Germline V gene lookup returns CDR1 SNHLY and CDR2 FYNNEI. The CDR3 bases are TGTGCCAGCACCGGGGACAGGGGAGGGGAGCAGTACTTC. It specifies CASTGDRGGEQYF.

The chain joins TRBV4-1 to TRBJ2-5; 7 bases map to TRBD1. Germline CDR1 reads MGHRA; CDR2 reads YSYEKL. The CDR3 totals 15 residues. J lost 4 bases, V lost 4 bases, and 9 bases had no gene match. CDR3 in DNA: TGCGCCAGCAGCCCCGGGACAGCCGTAACAGAGACCCAGTACTTC. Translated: CASSPGTAVTETQYF.

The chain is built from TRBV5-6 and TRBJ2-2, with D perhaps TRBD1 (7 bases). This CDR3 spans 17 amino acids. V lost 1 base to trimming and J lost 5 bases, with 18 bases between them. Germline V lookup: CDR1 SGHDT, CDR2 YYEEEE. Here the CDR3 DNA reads TGTGCCAGCAGCTTGTGGGGGGACAGATTTGTAACCGGGGAGCTGTTTTTT. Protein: CASSLWGDRFVTGELFF.

The CDR3 DNA reads as TGTGCCAGCAGCCAAGAGATACAGGGGAGCTATGGCTACACCTTC. Protein sequence: CASSQEIQGSYGYTF. J is TRBJ1-2 and V is TRBV4-2; 7 bases agree with TRBD1. V was clipped by 0 bases and J by 4 bases; unmatched bases: 5. The length of the CDR3 is 15 residues. CDR1 is LGHNA and CDR2 is YNFKEQ in the germline V gene.

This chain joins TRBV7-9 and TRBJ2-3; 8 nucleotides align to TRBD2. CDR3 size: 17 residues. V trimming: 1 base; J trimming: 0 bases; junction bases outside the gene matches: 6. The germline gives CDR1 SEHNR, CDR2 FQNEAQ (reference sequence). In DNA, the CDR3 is TGTGCCAGCAGCTTAGACGGACTAGCTGGCAGCACAGATACGCAGTATTTT. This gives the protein CASSLDGLAGSTDTQYF.

DNA for the CDR3: TGTGCCAGCAGCGGGTCGACAGGAATTAACACTGAAGCTTTCTTT. As protein: CASSGSTGINTEAFF. This sequence joins TRBV7-9 and TRBJ1-1, with D possibly TRBD1 on 6 matching bases. V was clipped by 5 bases and J by 2 bases, with 15 bases between them. The length of the CDR3 is 15 residues. The germline gives CDR1 SEHNR, CDR2 FQNEAQ (reference sequence).

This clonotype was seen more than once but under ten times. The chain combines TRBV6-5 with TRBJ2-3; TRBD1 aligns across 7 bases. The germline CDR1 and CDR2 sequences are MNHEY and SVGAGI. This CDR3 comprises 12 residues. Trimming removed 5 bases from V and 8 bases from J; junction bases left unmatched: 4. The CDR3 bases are TGTGCCAGCAGTCCACCAGGGGGTACGCAGTATTTT. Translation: CASSPPGGTQYF.

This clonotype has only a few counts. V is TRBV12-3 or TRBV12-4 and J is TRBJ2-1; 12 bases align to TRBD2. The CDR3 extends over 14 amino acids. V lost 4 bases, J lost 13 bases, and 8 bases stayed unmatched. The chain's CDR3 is CASSWASGRAEQFF. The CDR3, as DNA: TGTGCCAGCAGTTGGGCTAGCGGGAGGGCCGAACAGTTCTTC.

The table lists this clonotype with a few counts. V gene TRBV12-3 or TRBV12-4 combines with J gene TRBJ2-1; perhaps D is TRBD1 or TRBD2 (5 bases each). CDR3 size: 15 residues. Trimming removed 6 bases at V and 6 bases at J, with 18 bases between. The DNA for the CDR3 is TGTGCCAGCAGCGCTCGAGGGGCAGAGGGCAATGAGCAGTTCTTC. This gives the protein CASSARGAEGNEQFF.

The CDR3 spells CAISEGGFSYNEQFF. In DNA form, the CDR3 reads TGTGCCATCAGTGAGGGGGGTTTCTCCTACAATGAGCAGTTCTTC. The chain carries TRBV10-3 and TRBJ2-1; possibly TRBD1 or TRBD2 for D (5 bases each). The CDR3 contains 15 residues. The V end lost 2 bases, the J end lost 0 bases, and 8 bases lay between the germline ends. Germline CDR1 ENHRY, CDR2 SYGVKD.

As DNA, the CDR3 is TGTGCCAGTAGTATGGCACGTCTAGCGGGGGGGAATGAGCAGTTCTTC. Translation gives CASSMARLAGGNEQFF. The rearrangement links TRBV19 to TRBJ2-1, with 12 bases lining up with TRBD2. CDR3 size: 16 residues. Germline-derived CDR1 and CDR2 are LNHDA and SQIVND (reference sequence). Unmatched junction bases numbered 7, after V lost 3 bases and J lost 7 bases.

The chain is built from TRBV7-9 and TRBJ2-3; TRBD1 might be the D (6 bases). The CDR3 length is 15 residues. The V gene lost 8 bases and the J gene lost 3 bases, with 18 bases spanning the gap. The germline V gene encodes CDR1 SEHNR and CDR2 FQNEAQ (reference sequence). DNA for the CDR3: TGTGCCAGCGGCGCTGGACAGAAGGGGACAGATACGCAGTATTTT. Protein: CASGAGQKGTDTQYF.

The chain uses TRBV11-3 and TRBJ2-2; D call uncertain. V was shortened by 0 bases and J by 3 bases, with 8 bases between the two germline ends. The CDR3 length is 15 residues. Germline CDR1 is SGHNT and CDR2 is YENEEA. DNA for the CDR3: TGTGCCAGCAGCTTAGATCAAGGATACACCGGGGAGCTGTTTTTT. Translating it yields CASSLDQGYTGELFF.

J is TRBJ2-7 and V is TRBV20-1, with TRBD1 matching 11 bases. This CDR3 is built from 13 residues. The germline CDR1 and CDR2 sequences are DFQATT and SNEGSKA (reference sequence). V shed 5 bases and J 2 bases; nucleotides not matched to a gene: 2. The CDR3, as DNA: TGCAGTGCTGGGACAGGGGGAACCTACGAGCAGTACGTC. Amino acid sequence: CSAGTGGTYEQYV.

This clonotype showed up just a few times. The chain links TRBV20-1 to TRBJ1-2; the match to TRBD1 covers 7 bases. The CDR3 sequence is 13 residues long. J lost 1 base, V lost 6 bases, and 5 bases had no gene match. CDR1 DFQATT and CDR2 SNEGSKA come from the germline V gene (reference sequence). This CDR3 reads CSANRGGNYGYTF. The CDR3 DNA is TGCAGTGCAAACAGGGGCGGTAACTATGGCTACACCTTC.

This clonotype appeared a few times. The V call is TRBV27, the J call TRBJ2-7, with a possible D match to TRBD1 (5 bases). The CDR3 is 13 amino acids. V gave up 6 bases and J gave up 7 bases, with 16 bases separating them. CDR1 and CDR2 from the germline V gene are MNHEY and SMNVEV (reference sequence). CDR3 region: CASRNDWKGEQYF. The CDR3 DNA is TGTGCCAGCAGAAACGACTGGAAGGGGGAGCAGTACTTC.

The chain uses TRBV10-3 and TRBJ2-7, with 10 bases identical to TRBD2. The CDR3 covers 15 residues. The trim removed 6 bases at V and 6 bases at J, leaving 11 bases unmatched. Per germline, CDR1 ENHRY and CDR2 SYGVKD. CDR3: CAISQGLAPKFEQYF. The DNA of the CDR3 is TGTGCCATCAGCCAGGGACTAGCGCCTAAGTTCGAGCAGTACTTC.

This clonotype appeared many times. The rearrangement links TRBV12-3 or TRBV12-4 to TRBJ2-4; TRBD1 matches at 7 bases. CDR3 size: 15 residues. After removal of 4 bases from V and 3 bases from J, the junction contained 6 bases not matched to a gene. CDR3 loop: CASSSFRTGKNIQYF. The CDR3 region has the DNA TGTGCCAGCAGTTCGTTCCGGACAGGCAAAAACATTCAGTACTTC.

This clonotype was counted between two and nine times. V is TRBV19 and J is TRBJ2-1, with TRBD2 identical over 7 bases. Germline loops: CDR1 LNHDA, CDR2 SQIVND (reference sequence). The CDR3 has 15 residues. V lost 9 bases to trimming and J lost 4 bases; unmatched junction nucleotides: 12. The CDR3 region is CASAAGTIIYNEQFF. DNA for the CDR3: TGTGCCAGCGCCGCCGGGACTATCATATACAATGAGCAGTTCTTC.

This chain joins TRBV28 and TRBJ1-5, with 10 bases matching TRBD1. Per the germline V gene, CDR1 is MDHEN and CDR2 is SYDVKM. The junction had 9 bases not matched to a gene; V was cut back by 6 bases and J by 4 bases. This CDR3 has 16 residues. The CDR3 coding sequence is TGTGCCAGCAGAACCCGGGACAGGGGAGGAAATCAGCCCCAGCATTTT. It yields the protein CASRTRDRGGNQPQHF.

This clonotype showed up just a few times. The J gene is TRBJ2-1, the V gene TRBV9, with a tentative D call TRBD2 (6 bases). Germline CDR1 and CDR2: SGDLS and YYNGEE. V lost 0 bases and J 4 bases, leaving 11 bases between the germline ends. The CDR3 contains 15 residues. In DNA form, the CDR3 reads TGTGCCAGCAGCGTAGCCGGGAGAGAATACAATGAGCAGTTCTTC. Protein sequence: CASSVAGREYNEQFF.

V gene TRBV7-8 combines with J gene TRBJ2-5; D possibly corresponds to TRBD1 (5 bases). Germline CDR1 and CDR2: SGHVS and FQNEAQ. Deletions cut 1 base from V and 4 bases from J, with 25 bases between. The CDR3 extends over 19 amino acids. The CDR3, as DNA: TGTGCCAGCAGCTTAGGACGGACCAGAAGGGGCACCATGAGAGAGACCCAGTACTTC. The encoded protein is CASSLGRTRRGTMRETQYF.

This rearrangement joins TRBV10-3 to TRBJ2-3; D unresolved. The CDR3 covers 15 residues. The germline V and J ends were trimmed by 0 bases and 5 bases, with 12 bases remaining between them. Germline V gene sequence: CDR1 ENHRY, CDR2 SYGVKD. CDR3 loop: CAISESGFLRDTQYF. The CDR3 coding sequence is TGTGCCATCAGTGAGTCTGGGTTTCTCAGAGATACGCAGTATTTT.

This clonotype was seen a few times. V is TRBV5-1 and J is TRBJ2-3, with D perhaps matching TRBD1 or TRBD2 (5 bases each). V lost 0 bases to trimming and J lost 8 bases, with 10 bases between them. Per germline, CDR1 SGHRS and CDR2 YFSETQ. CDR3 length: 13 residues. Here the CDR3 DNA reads TGCGCCAGCAGCTTGGGAGGGGATGGTACGCAGTATTTT. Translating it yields CASSLGGDGTQYF.

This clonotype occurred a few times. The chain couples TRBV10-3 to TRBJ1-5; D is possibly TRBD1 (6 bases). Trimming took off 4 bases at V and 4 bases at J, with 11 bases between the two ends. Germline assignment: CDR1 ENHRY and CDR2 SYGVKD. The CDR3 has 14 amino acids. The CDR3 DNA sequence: TGTGCCATCAGTGCGACAGGCCCGAATCAGCCCCAGCATTTT. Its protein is CAISATGPNQPQHF.

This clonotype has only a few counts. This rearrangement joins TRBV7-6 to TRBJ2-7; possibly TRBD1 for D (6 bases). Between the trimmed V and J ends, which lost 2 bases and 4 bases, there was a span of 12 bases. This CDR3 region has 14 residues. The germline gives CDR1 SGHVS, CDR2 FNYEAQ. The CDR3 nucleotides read TGTGCCAGCAGCTTAAGGGGGAGTGGTTACGAGCAGTACTTC. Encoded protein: CASSLRGSGYEQYF.